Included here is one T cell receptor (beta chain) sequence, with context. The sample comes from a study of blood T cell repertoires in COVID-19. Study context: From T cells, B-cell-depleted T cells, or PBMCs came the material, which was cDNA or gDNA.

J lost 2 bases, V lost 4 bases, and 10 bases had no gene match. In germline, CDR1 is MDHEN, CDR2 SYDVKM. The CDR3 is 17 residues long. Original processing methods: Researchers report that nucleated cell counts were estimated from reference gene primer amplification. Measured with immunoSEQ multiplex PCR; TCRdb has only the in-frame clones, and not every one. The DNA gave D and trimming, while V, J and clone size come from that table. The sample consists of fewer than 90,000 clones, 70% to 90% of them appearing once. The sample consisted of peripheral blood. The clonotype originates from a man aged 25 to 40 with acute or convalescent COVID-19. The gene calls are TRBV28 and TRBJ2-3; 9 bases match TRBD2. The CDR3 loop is CASSSALAGRYTDTQYF. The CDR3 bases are TGTGCCAGCAGTTCGGCCCTAGCGGGGAGGTACACAGATACGCAGTATTTT.